These 21 T cell receptor beta chains originate from one sample sequenced in a study of neurological immune-mediated disorders. TCRdb reprocessed the 5' RACE reads with MiXCR, giving one entry per CDR3 protein. This sample has 50,000 or so distinct CDR3 sequences, with under 15% found just once. The sample's time point: longitudinal time-point 2. The sequencing input was PBMCs. These receptors all come from a male donor with HTLV-1-associated myelopathy (HAM/TSP).

Ten or more counts support this clonotype. The J gene is TRBJ2-1, the V gene TRBV27; D gene ambiguous. CDR3 size: 15 residues. Trimming removed 2 bases at V and 5 bases at J, with 13 bases between. Germline CDR1 MNHEY, CDR2 SMNVEV (reference sequence). The CDR3 DNA is TGTGCCAGCAGTTTAGAACAATTTGGGAACAATGAGCAGTTCTTC. Its translation is CASSLEQFGNNEQFF.

In its sample, this clonotype was seen many times. The V call is TRBV5-1, the J call TRBJ2-7; 8 positions match TRBD2. Germline CDR1 and CDR2: SGHRS and YFSETQ. V lost 4 bases to trimming and J lost 1 base; unmatched junction nucleotides: 7. The CDR3 has 15 amino acids. CDR3 protein: CASSTGTRGSYEQYF. In DNA, the CDR3 is TGCGCCAGCAGCACAGGGACTAGGGGATCCTACGAGCAGTACTTC.

J is TRBJ2-7 and V is TRBV20-1; D gene unclear. The CDR3 extends over 15 amino acids. The germline V gene encodes CDR1 DFQATT and CDR2 SNEGSKA (reference sequence). V lost 3 bases to trimming and J lost 7 bases, with 22 bases between them. CDR3 amino acids: CSARWAGLRVGEQYF. CDR3 bases: TGCAGTGCTAGGTGGGCAGGCTTAAGGGTTGGGGAGCAGTACTTC.

This clonotype was found many times. The chain employs TRBV7-8 and TRBJ2-2; 10 bases map to TRBD1. With 5 bases clipped from V and 3 bases from J, the junction kept 9 bases outside the gene matches. The CDR3 consists of 17 residues. Germline V gene lookup returns CDR1 SGHVS and CDR2 FQNEAQ. The CDR3 DNA follows: TGTGCCAGCAGCCTCCAGACAGGGGGCGCCGACACCGGGGAGCTGTTTTTT. Its protein product is CASSLQTGGADTGELFF.

This clonotype appeared many times. The V and J genes are TRBV20-1 and TRBJ2-7, with 11 positions matching TRBD2. Trimming took 3 bases from V and 3 from J; bases not matched to a gene: 4. This CDR3 has 14 amino acids. Germline V lookup: CDR1 DFQATT, CDR2 SNEGSKA (reference sequence). DNA of the CDR3: TGCAGTGCTAGCCGACTAGCGGGGAACTACGAGCAGTACTTC. Its protein is CSASRLAGNYEQYF.

This clonotype occurred many times. The V gene is TRBV29-1, the J gene TRBJ1-5; 10 bases match TRBD1. The CDR3 covers 13 residues. Trimming took 4 bases from V and 6 from J; bases not matched to a gene: 3. The germline V gene has CDR1 SQVTM and CDR2 ANQGSEA. DNA for the CDR3: TGCAGCGTTGGACAGGGGGCCGGTCAGCCCCAGCATTTT. Translation gives CSVGQGAGQPQHF. Based on the CDR3 plus reference TRBV29-1 and TRBJ1-5, the full variable domain is SAVISQKPSRDICQRGTSLTIQCQVDSQVTMMFWYRQQPGQSLTLIATANQGSEATYESGFVIDKFPISRPNLTFSTLTVSNMSPEDSSIYLCSVGQGAGQPQHFGDGTRLSIL.

The V call is TRBV7-8, the J call TRBJ1-5, with D unresolved. This CDR3 is built from 14 residues. Germline V gene sequence: CDR1 SGHVS, CDR2 FQNEAQ. The V gene lost 5 bases and the J gene lost 2 bases, with 10 bases spanning the gap. DNA of the CDR3: TGTGCCAGCAGCCTCCGCCCGGGCAATCAGCCCCAGCATTTT. It is translated as CASSLRPGNQPQHF.

This clonotype was counted ten times or more. The J gene is TRBJ1-5, the V gene TRBV5-1, with D unclear. CDR1 and CDR2 from the germline V gene are SGHRS and YFSETQ. The V gene lost 7 bases and the J gene lost 5 bases, with 13 bases spanning the gap. The CDR3 sequence is 13 residues long. CDR3 DNA sequence: TGCGCCAGCCGAGGGAGCCGTGATCAGCCCCAGCATTTT. Translating gives CASRGSRDQPQHF.

This clonotype has at least ten counts. The DNA of the CDR3 is TGTGCCAGCAGCCCGGGGGGGCTGCGCACCGGGGAGCTGTTTTTT. It yields the protein CASSPGGLRTGELFF. The rearrangement uses TRBV7-9 and TRBJ2-2; 8 nucleotides line up with TRBD2. Trimming removed 5 bases from V and 4 bases from J; junction bases left unmatched: 6. Per the germline V gene, CDR1 is SEHNR and CDR2 is FQNEAQ (reference sequence). This CDR3 has 15 amino acids. Full variable domain (rest looked up from reference TRBV7-9 and TRBJ2-2): DTGVSQNPRHKITKRGQNVTFRCDPISEHNRLYWYRQTLGQGPEFLTYFQNEAQLEKSRLLSDRFSAERPKGSFSTLEIQRTEQGDSAMYLCASSPGGLRTGELFFGEGSRLTVL.

This clonotype was observed many times. The V call is TRBV5-1, the J call TRBJ2-3, with TRBD2 matching 10 bases. Germline loops: CDR1 SGHRS, CDR2 YFSETQ. V trimming: 0 bases; J trimming: 0 bases; junction bases outside the gene matches: 13. The CDR3 contains 20 residues. CDR3 sequence: CASSLAASGGFGSSTDTQYF. CDR3 DNA sequence: TGCGCCAGCAGCTTGGCAGCTAGCGGGGGTTTCGGGTCTAGCACAGATACGCAGTATTTT.

The sample holds a few counts of this clonotype. A much larger clone is a single base away; this may be a read error. The CDR3 region is CASSFGSGGADTDTQYF. The DNA of the CDR3 is TGTGCCAGCAGCTTCGGGTCAGGGGGCGCGGACACAGATACGCAGTATTTT. J is TRBJ2-3 and V is TRBV7-3; TRBD1 aligns across 8 bases. This CDR3 spans 17 amino acids. Losses at the gene ends were 3 bases for V and 2 bases for J; bases not matched to a gene: 10. CDR1 and CDR2 from the germline V gene are SGHTA and FQGTGA.

This clonotype was observed many times. The rearrangement uses TRBV7-2 and TRBJ2-2, with D possibly TRBD1 on 5 matching bases. The CDR3 contains 15 residues. V lost 5 bases and J 2 bases, leaving 12 bases between the germline ends. Germline values: CDR1 SGHTA, CDR2 FQGNSA. The CDR3 loop is CASSKTGLNTGELFF. The CDR3 nucleotides are TGTGCCAGCAGCAAAACAGGCCTTAACACCGGGGAGCTGTTTTTT.

This clonotype has ten or more counts. The J gene is TRBJ1-1, the V gene TRBV27; D perhaps matches TRBD1 (5 bases). V was trimmed by 6 bases and J by 11 bases, leaving 22 bases between them. The CDR3 consists of 14 residues. Looked up from germline, CDR1 is MNHEY and CDR2 is SMNVEV (reference sequence). Here the CDR3 DNA reads TGTGCCAGCAGGAGTTTATCGACGGGGGTGGATGCTTTCTTT. As protein: CASRSLSTGVDAFF.

This clonotype was counted ten times or more. The V and J genes are TRBV10-3 and TRBJ1-5; no firm D call. This CDR3 has 12 amino acids. Per the germline V gene, CDR1 is ENHRY and CDR2 is SYGVKD. V lost 5 bases and J lost 4, with 6 bases in between. The CDR3 reads CAISSINQPQHF. The CDR3 DNA is TGTGCCATCAGTAGTATAAATCAGCCCCAGCATTTT.

The V gene is TRBV5-1, the J gene TRBJ1-3; D is unresolved. V was pared by 1 base and J by 0 bases, with 11 bases between. There are 16 residues in the CDR3. CDR1 and CDR2 from the germline V gene are SGHRS and YFSETQ. CDR3 coding DNA: TGCGCCAGCAGCTTGAGCAGAATAACCTCTGGAAACACCATATATTTT. Translated, it gives CASSLSRITSGNTIYF.

This clonotype showed up many times. The chain links TRBV5-1 to TRBJ1-2, with TRBD1 matching 10 bases. V was pared by 2 bases and J by 5 bases, with 6 bases of the junction left unmatched. The CDR3 sequence is 15 residues long. Germline V gives CDR1 SGHRS, CDR2 YFSETQ. This chain's CDR3 is CASSLGTGEGYGYTF. CDR3 sequence (DNA): TGCGCCAGCAGCTTAGGGACAGGGGAAGGTTATGGCTACACCTTC.

This chain connects TRBV5-1 to TRBJ2-5; 7 bases map to TRBD2. CDR1 and CDR2 (germline): SGHRS, YFSETQ. Germline trimming cut 1 base from V and 5 bases from J; bases unmatched to any gene: 5. The length of the CDR3 is 14 residues. The CDR3 sequence is CASSLKRGQETQYF. CDR3 in DNA: TGCGCCAGCAGCTTGAAGCGGGGTCAGGAGACCCAGTACTTC.

This clonotype was detected ten times or more. The chain is built from TRBV12-3 or TRBV12-4 and TRBJ2-5, with D possibly TRBD2 on 5 matching bases. CDR3 length: 14 amino acids. V was shortened by 6 bases and J by 5 bases, with 16 bases between the two germline ends. The CDR3 region is CASSRRRGEETQYF. In DNA form, the CDR3 reads TGTGCCAGCAGCCGACGTCGGGGTGAGGAGACCCAGTACTTC.

This clonotype was observed at least ten times. The V and J genes are TRBV11-2 and TRBJ1-2; TRBD1 matches 12 bases. Trimming took 5 bases from V and 4 from J; bases not matched to a gene: 8. Germline CDR1 and CDR2: SGHAT and FQNNGV. CDR3 length equals 16 residues. The CDR3 DNA reads TGTGCCAGCAGCCGGGACAGGGGGCGGTTAGGCTATGGCTACACCTTC. Residues: CASSRDRGRLGYGYTF.

At least ten counts were recorded for this clonotype. The V and J genes are TRBV11-3 and TRBJ2-3, with 11 positions matching TRBD2. V gave up 5 bases and J gave up 4 bases; unmatched junction bases: 2. Germline V CDR1 and CDR2: SGHNT, YENEEA. The CDR3 runs to 14 residues. CDR3 loop: CASSPGLAADTQYF. DNA of the CDR3: TGTGCCAGCAGCCCGGGACTAGCGGCAGATACGCAGTATTTT.

This clonotype has at least ten counts. The rearrangement links TRBV29-1 to TRBJ2-7, with TRBD1 matching over 8 bases. This CDR3 has 11 amino acids. Trimming removed 7 bases from V and 4 bases from J; junction bases left unmatched: 3. In germline, CDR1 is SQVTM, CDR2 ANQGSEA. CDR3 protein: CSGNRGYEQYF. CDR3 bases: TGCAGCGGGAACAGGGGGTACGAGCAGTACTTC.